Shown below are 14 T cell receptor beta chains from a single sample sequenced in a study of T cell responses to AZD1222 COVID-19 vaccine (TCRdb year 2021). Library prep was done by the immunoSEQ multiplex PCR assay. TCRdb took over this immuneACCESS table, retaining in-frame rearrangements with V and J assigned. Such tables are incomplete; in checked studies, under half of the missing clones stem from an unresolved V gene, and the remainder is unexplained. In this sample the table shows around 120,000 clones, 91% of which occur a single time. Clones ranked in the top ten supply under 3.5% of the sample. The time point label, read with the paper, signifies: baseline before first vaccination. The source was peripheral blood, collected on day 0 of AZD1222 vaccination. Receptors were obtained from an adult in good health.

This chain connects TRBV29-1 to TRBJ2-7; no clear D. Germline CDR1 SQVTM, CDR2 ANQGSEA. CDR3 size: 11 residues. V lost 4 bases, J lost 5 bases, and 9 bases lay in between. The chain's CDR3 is CSVGVGNEQYF. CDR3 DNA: TGCAGCGTTGGGGTGGGTAACGAGCAGTACTTC.

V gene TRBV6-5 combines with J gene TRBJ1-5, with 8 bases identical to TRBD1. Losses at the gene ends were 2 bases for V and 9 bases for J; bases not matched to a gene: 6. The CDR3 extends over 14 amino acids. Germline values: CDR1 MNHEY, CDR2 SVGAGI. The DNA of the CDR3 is TGTGCCAGCAGTTACGGGACAGGAGGATCGCCCCAGCATTTT. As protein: CASSYGTGGSPQHF.

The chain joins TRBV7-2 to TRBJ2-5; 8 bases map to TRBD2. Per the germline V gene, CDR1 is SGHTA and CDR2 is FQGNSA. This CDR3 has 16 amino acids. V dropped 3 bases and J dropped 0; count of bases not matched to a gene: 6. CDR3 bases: TGTGCCAGCAGCTTGGGACTAGACCTAAACCAAGAGACCCAGTACTTC. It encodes CASSLGLDLNQETQYF.

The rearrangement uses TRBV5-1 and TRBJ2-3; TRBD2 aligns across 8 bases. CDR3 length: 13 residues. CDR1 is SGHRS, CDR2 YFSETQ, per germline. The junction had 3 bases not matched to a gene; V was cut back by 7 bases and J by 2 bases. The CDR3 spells CASHSGDTDTQYF. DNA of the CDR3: TGCGCCAGCCATAGCGGGGACACAGATACGCAGTATTTT. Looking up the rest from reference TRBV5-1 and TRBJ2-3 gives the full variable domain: KAGVTQTPRYLIKTRGQQVTLSCSPISGHRSVSWYQQTPGQGLQFLFEYFSETQRNKGNFPGRFSGRQFSNSRSEMNVSTLELGDSALYLCASHSGDTDTQYFGPGTRLTVL.

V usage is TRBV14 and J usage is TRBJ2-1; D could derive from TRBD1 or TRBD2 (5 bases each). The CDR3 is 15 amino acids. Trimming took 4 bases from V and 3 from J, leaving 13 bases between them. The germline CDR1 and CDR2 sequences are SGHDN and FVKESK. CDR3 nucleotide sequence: TGTGCCAGCAGCCCAGCCGGGACGGTCTACAATGAGCAGTTCTTC. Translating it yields CASSPAGTVYNEQFF.

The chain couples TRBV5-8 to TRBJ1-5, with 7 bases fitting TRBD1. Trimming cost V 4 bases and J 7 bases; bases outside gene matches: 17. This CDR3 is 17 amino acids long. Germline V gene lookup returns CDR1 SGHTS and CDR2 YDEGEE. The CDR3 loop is CASSPRTGIWVDQPQHF. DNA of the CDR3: TGTGCCAGCAGCCCCAGGACAGGTATATGGGTGGACCAGCCCCAGCATTTT.

CDR3 residues: CASSKVNYEQYF. For the CDR3, the DNA is TGTGCCAGCTCGAAGGTAAACTACGAGCAGTACTTC. This chain uses TRBV18 with TRBJ2-7, with no clear D. The V and J ends lost 6 bases and 3 bases respectively, with 9 bases between them. This CDR3 comprises 12 residues. Germline CDR1 is KGHSH and CDR2 is LQKENI.

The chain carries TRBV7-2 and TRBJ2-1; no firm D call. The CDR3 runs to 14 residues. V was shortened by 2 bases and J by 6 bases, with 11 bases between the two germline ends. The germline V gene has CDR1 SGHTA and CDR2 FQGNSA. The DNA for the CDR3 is TGTGCCAGCAGCTTAAAAAGGGCTGCCAATGAGCAGTTCTTC. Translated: CASSLKRAANEQFF. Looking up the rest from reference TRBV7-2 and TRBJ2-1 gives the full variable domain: GAGVSQSPSNKVTEKGKDVELRCDPISGHTALYWYRQSLGQGLEFLIYFQGNSAPDKSGLPSDRFSAERTGGSVSTLTIQRTQQEDSAVYLCASSLKRAANEQFFGPGTRLTVL.

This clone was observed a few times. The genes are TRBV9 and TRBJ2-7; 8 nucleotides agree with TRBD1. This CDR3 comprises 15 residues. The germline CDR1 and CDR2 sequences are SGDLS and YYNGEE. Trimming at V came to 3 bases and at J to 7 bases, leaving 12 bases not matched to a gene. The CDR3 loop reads CASSAGDRSAVEQYF. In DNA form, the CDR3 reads TGTGCCAGCAGCGCAGGGGACAGGTCAGCGGTGGAGCAGTACTTC.

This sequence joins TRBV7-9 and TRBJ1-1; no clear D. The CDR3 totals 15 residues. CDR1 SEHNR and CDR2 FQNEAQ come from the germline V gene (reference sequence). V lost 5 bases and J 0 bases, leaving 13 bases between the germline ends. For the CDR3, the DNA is TGTGCCAGCAGCCCCCCCACGGTCATGAACACTGAAGCTTTCTTT. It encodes CASSPPTVMNTEAFF.

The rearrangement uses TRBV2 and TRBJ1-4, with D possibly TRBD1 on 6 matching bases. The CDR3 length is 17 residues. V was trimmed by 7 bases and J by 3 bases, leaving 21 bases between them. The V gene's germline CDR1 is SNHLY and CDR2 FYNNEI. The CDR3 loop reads CASKLGGALRANEKLFF. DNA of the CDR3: TGTGCCAGCAAGTTAGGGGGGGCTCTGAGGGCTAATGAAAAACTGTTTTTT.

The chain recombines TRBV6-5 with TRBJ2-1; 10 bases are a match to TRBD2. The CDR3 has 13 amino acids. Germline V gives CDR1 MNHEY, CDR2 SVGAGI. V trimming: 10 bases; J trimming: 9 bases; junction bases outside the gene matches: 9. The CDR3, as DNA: TGTGCCACGCTAGCGGGAGATTGGGGTGAGCAGTTCTTC. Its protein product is CATLAGDWGEQFF.

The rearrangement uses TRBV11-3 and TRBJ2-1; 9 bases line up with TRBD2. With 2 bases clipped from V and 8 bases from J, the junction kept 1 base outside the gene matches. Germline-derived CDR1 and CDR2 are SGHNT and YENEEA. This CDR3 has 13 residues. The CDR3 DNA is TGTGCCAGCAGCTTAATAGCGGGAGATGAGCAGTTCTTC. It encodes CASSLIAGDEQFF.

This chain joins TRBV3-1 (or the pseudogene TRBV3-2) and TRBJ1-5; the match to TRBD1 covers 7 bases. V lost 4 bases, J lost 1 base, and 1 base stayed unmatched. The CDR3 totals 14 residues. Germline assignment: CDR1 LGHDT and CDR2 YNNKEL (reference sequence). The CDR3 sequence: CASSLRGSNQPQHF. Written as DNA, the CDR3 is TGTGCCAGCAGCCTCAGGGGGAGCAATCAGCCCCAGCATTTT.